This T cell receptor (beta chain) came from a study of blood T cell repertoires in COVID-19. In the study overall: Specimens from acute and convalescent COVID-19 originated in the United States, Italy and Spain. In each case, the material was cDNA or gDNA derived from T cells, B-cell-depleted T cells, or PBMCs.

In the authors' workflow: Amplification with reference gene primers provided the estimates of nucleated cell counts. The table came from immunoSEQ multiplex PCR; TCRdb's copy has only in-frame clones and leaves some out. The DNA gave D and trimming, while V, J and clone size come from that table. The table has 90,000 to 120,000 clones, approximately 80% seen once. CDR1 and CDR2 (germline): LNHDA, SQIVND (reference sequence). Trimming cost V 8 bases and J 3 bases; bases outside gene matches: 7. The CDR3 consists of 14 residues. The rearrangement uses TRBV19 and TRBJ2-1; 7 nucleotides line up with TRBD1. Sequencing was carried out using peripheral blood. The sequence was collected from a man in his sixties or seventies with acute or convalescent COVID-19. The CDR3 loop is CASAGTVNYNEQFF. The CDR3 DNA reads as TGTGCCAGTGCCGGGACAGTTAACTACAATGAGCAGTTCTTC.